This TCR beta chain was captured by sequencing in a study of post-analysis software for immune sequencing data. Study-wide context: Relapsing-remitting, secondary progressive and progressive-relapsing multiple sclerosis were all included among the disease courses.

Study-wide points: Five or six TRBV segments, including TRBV5-6, TRBV5-1 and TRBV20-1, were more frequent in patients than controls. Multiple sclerosis was associated with a significant reduction in normalized Chao1 diversity relative to controls. F measure clustering grouped samples strongly by preparation batch.

CDR3 length equals 15 residues. Germline V gene sequence: CDR1 SGDLS, CDR2 YYNGEE. Trimming removed 4 bases from V and 1 base from J; junction bases left unmatched: 4. Unique-molecular-identifier-tagged TCR beta cDNA libraries were used. cDNA molecules numbering roughly 500,000 came from roughly 0.93 to 9.6 million T cells. TCRdb used MiXCR to reprocess the PCR reads, holding one entry per CDR3 protein. Of about half a million distinct CDR3 sequences listed, 34% are singletons. Concerning this clonotype itself: No antigen is known for it.

The rearrangement links TRBV9 to TRBJ1-1; TRBD1 matches at 10 bases. This clonotype was obtained from a girl under 18 with multiple sclerosis. The specimen was blood. DNA of the CDR3: TGTGCCAGCAGCTCAGACAGGGGGCGGAACACTGAAGCTTTCTTT. As protein: CASSSDRGRNTEAFF.